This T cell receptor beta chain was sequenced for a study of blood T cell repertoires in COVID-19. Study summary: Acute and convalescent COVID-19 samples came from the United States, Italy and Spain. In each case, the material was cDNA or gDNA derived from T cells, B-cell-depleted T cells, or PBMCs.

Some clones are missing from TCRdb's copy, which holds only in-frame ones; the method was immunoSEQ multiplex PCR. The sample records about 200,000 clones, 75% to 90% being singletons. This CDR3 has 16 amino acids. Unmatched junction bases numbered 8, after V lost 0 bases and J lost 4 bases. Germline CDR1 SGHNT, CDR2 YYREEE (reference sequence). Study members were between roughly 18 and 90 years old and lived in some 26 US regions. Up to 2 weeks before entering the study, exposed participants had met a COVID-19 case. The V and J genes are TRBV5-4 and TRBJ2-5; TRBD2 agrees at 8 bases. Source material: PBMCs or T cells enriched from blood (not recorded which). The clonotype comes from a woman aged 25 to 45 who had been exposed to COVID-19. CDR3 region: CASSLGTSLPLETQYF. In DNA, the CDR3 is TGTGCCAGCAGCTTGGGGACTAGCCTCCCACTAGAGACCCAGTACTTC.